This entry features one T cell receptor (beta chain) sequence. What it binds is unknown. Antigen-specific CD4+ T cell clonotypes were called by their expansion after viral peptide-pool culture in ViraFEST. The culture ran for 10 days, and then CD4+ T cells were isolated. Participants got two doses of BNT162b2 or mRNA-1273 vaccine. This sample is drawn from a study of vaccination effects on CD4 cells after COVID-19. Study in general: After the second dose, samples were taken at median day 72.

This CDR3 has 14 residues. The V gene's germline CDR1 is SGDLS and CDR2 YYNGEE. Trimming removed 0 bases from V and 6 bases from J; junction bases left unmatched: 3. Generated by immunoSEQ multiplex PCR, the TCRdb table keeps only in-frame clones and is missing some. This sample has around 65,000 clones; 73% occur once, and the top ten carry 1% to 1.5%. The sequenced sample was CD4+ T cells from PBMCs cultured with HCoV-229E spike peptides, obtained after COVID-19 vaccination. V usage is TRBV9 and J usage is TRBJ1-5; 7 bases map to TRBD1. This sequence originates from a human donor who received a COVID-19 vaccine. The CDR3 here is CASSVEGASQPQHF. The CDR3 nucleotides are TGTGCCAGCAGCGTAGAGGGGGCTAGTCAGCCCCAGCATTTT.